This TCR beta chain was sequenced for a study of blood T cell repertoires in COVID-19. Original handling: Estimated nucleated cell counts came from reference gene primer amplification. TCRdb keeps only in-frame clones here, not all; method: immunoSEQ multiplex PCR. That table supplies the V and J calls and clone size; D and trimming were determined from the DNA. The data show roughly 73,000 clones, roughly 84% seen once. This CDR3 comprises 14 residues. Germline V lookup: CDR1 SNHLY, CDR2 FYNNEI. V was cut by 7 bases and J by 0 bases, with 12 bases left in between. The chain carries TRBV2 and TRBJ1-1; the D is unclear. The sample was peripheral blood. The sequence derives from a woman over 75 with active or convalescent COVID-19. The CDR3 protein is CASIDWALNTEAFF. In nucleotides, the CDR3 is TGTGCCAGCATAGATTGGGCCCTGAACACTGAAGCTTTCTTT. Drawing the rest from reference TRBV2 and TRBJ1-1, the complete variable domain is EPEVTQTPSHQVTQMGQEVILRCVPISNHLYFYWYRQILGQKVEFLVSFYNNEISEKSEIFDDQFSVERPDGSNFTLKIRSTKLEDSAMYFCASIDWALNTEAFFGQGTRLTVV.